These 26 T cell receptor beta chains were sequenced from one sample in a study of OX40 agonist ivuxolimab in advanced cancers. The assay was immunoSEQ multiplex PCR, and TCRdb's table has in-frame clones only and misses some. The sample lists more than 50,000 clones, roughly 77% occurring once. This sample comprised CD4+ or CD8+ T cells sorted from blood, obtained in a trial of the OX40 agonist ivuxolimab. Receptors were obtained from an adult with an advanced solid tumor such as melanoma, head and neck, liver or kidney cancer.

This clone is a singleton in its sample. The rearrangement uses TRBV7-9 and TRBJ2-3, with 7 positions matching TRBD2. V lost 4 bases and J lost 2; bases outside the gene matches: 6. The CDR3 runs 15 residues. The germline CDR1 and CDR2 sequences are SEHNR and FQNEAQ (reference sequence). CDR3 sequence: CASSSDGLVTDTQYF. In nucleotides, the CDR3 is TGTGCCAGCAGCTCGGATGGACTAGTCACAGATACGCAGTATTTT.

This sequence joins TRBV6-1 and TRBJ1-2; D is uncertain. Germline lookup yields CDR1 MNHNS and CDR2 SASEGT. This CDR3 contains 12 residues. The ends were cut back, 3 bases at V and 5 bases at J, with 7 bases in the middle. Written as DNA, the CDR3 is TGTGCCAGCAGTGACAGGATTTATGGCTACACCTTC. Translation gives CASSDRIYGYTF.

This rearrangement joins TRBV20-1 to TRBJ2-1; no definite D call. V lost 0 bases to trimming and J lost 8 bases, with 5 bases between them. CDR1 and CDR2 from the germline V gene are DFQATT and SNEGSKA (reference sequence). The CDR3 contains 11 residues. Here the CDR3 reads CSARDGYEQFF. The CDR3, as DNA: TGCAGTGCTAGAGATGGGTATGAGCAGTTCTTC.

The chain joins TRBV11-3 to TRBJ2-7; D gene ambiguous. The CDR3 has 14 amino acids. V was trimmed by 1 base and J by 6 bases, leaving 13 bases between them. Germline assignment: CDR1 SGHNT and CDR2 YENEEA. CDR3 loop: CASSLGARTIEQYF. In nucleotides, the CDR3 is TGTGCCAGCAGCTTAGGGGCAAGGACCATCGAGCAGTACTTC.

The rearrangement joins TRBV2 to TRBJ1-5; D is perhaps TRBD1 (6 bases). This CDR3 comprises 15 residues. The germline gives CDR1 SNHLY, CDR2 FYNNEI. V was cut by 4 bases and J by 8 bases, with 18 bases left in between. CDR3 nucleotides: TGTGCCAGCAGTGGGGGGCAGGGAGTATGGAAGCCCCAGCATTTT. This sequence encodes CASSGGQGVWKPQHF. Full variable domain (rest looked up from reference TRBV2 and TRBJ1-5): EPEVTQTPSHQVTQMGQEVILRCVPISNHLYFYWYRQILGQKVEFLVSFYNNEISEKSEIFDDQFSVERPDGSNFTLKIRSTKLEDSAMYFCASSGGQGVWKPQHFGDGTRLSIL.

With respect to this clone: The junction departs from the called germline gene at one end, perhaps through a read error. The chain combines TRBV7-7 with TRBJ2-2; no reliable D call. The germline CDR1 and CDR2 sequences are SSHAT and FNYEAQ (reference sequence). This CDR3 spans 15 amino acids. This CDR3 reads CASSTRHLLSGELFF. CDR3 DNA sequence: TGTGCTAGCAGCACCCGGCACCTACTCAGCGGGGAGCTGTTTTTT.

The chain couples TRBV7-6 to TRBJ2-7; TRBD1 matches 9 bases. Germline V CDR1 and CDR2: SGHVS, FNYEAQ. The CDR3 has 12 amino acids. V was clipped by 3 bases and J by 6 bases; unmatched bases: 0. The CDR3 DNA reads TGTGCCAGCAGCTTGACAGGGGGCGAGCAGTACTTC. Its translation: CASSLTGGEQYF.

This chain connects TRBV18 to TRBJ2-3; either TRBD1 or TRBD2 may supply D (5 bases each). Trimming cost V 4 bases and J 1 base, with 9 bases left between them. Germline V lookup: CDR1 KGHSH, CDR2 LQKENI. The CDR3 spans 14 residues. This CDR3 is CASSLGTGTDTQYF. As DNA, the CDR3 is TGTGCCAGCTCACTTGGGACGGGCACAGATACGCAGTATTTT.

A few counts support this clone. The J gene is TRBJ1-4, the V gene TRBV5-6; no firm D call. From germline, CDR1 is SGHDT and CDR2 YYEEEE. The CDR3 spans 15 residues. V lost 6 bases and J lost 8, with 20 bases in between. CDR3 DNA: TGTGCCAGCAACATCCAAGGTCGGCTGGGGGAAAAACTGTTTTTT. As protein: CASNIQGRLGEKLFF.

The CDR3 loop reads CATSKGWTDTLNYGYTF. The DNA for the CDR3 is TGTGCCACCAGCAAAGGTTGGACCGATACCCTTAACTATGGCTACACCTTC. This chain uses TRBV15 with TRBJ1-2; D is uncertain. With 4 bases removed from V and 1 base from J, the gap between germline ends came to 19 bases. The CDR3 is made up of 17 amino acids. Germline assignment: CDR1 LNHNV and CDR2 YYDKDF (reference sequence). Combining the CDR3 with reference TRBV15 and TRBJ1-2 gives the whole variable domain DAMVIQNPRYQVTQFGKPVTLSCSQTLNHNVMYWYQQKSSQAPKLLFHYYDKDFNNEADTPDNFQSRRPNTSFCFLDIRSPGLGDTAMYLCATSKGWTDTLNYGYTFGSGTRLTVV.

J is TRBJ2-3 and V is TRBV10-1, with 11 bases matching TRBD2. V shed 9 bases, J shed 10 bases, and the junction held 12 bases outside the gene matches. Per the germline V gene, CDR1 is WNHNN and CDR2 is SYGVQD (reference sequence). This CDR3 is 14 amino acids long. The CDR3 DNA sequence: TGCGCCAGGGGTCGACTAGCGGGGAAAGGATCGCAGTATTTT. As protein: CARGRLAGKGSQYF.

This clone was seen a few times. This rearrangement joins TRBV15 to TRBJ1-2; a possible D gene is TRBD1 (5 bases). This CDR3 spans 15 amino acids. Trimming stripped 1 base from V and 2 bases from J, with 11 bases between. Germline V gene sequence: CDR1 LNHNV, CDR2 YYDKDF (reference sequence). The CDR3 protein is CATSRGGGSNYGYTF. The CDR3 nucleotides read TGTGCCACCAGCAGAGGGGGCGGATCCAACTATGGCTACACCTTC.

The V and J genes are TRBV7-6 and TRBJ1-1; D is ambiguous. The CDR3 is made up of 15 amino acids. The germline gives CDR1 SGHVS, CDR2 FNYEAQ. V was shortened by 5 bases and J by 0 bases, with 13 bases between the two germline ends. CDR3 protein: CASSPWEVMNTEAFF. The CDR3 nucleotides are TGTGCCAGCAGCCCTTGGGAGGTTATGAACACTGAAGCTTTCTTT.

This chain links TRBV7-6 with TRBJ2-7; 7 bases match TRBD1. This CDR3 spans 14 amino acids. CDR1 and CDR2 from the germline V gene are SGHVS and FNYEAQ. V gave up 4 bases and J gave up 6 bases; unmatched junction bases: 9. CDR3 nucleotides: TGTGCCAGCAGCTACAACAGGGGAACGGGCGAGCAGTACTTC. It is translated as CASSYNRGTGEQYF.

This rearrangement joins TRBV6-5 to TRBJ2-3; 8 nucleotides match TRBD2. The CDR3 extends over 14 amino acids. The trim removed 6 bases at V and 4 bases at J, leaving 6 bases unmatched. Germline V lookup: CDR1 MNHEY, CDR2 SVGAGI. CDR3 loop: CASRAGGGADTQYF. The CDR3, as DNA: TGTGCCAGCAGGGCCGGGGGGGGCGCAGATACGCAGTATTTT.

J is TRBJ2-1 and V is TRBV29-1, with 9 nucleotides matching TRBD2. The CDR3 length is 14 residues. With V trimmed by 4 bases and J by 4 bases, 5 bases remained unmatched. CDR1 is SQVTM and CDR2 is ANQGSEA in the germline V gene. CDR3 protein: CSVAETSGYNEQFF. DNA of the CDR3: TGCAGCGTTGCTGAGACTAGCGGATACAATGAGCAGTTCTTC.

In the case of this clone: The sample holds other DNA sequences that translate to the same CDR3. The rearrangement joins TRBV6-6 to TRBJ1-5; TRBD1 is a possible D gene (5 bases). Per the germline V gene, CDR1 is MNHNY and CDR2 is SVGAGI (reference sequence). There are 15 residues in the CDR3. The ends were cut back, 4 bases at V and 5 bases at J, with 15 bases in the middle. The CDR3 loop reads CASSFVGGSYQPQHF. CDR3 sequence (DNA): TGTGCCAGCAGTTTTGTGGGGGGGTCCTATCAGCCCCAGCATTTT.

CDR3 residues: CASSPQAGLAGGGETQYF. CDR3 DNA: TGTGCCAGCAGCCCTCAAGCTGGACTAGCGGGAGGAGGAGAGACCCAGTACTTC. V and J are TRBV7-3 and TRBJ2-5, with 14 bases fitting TRBD2. CDR3 size: 18 residues. V dropped 5 bases and J dropped 4; count of bases not matched to a gene: 12. CDR1 is SGHTA and CDR2 is FQGTGA in the germline V gene.

The chain is built from TRBV7-9 and TRBJ2-3; 7 bases align to TRBD1. The V gene end was trimmed by 5 bases and the J gene end by 10 bases; junction bases not matched to a gene: 12. The CDR3 is 14 residues long. From germline, CDR1 is SEHNR and CDR2 FQNEAQ (reference sequence). CDR3 loop: CASSPRQGRAPQYF. In DNA, the CDR3 is TGTGCCAGCAGCCCAAGACAGGGTAGGGCTCCGCAGTATTTT.

V usage is TRBV5-1 and J usage is TRBJ2-7, with unresolved D. The CDR3 covers 15 residues. Per germline, CDR1 SGHRS and CDR2 YFSETQ. V was trimmed by 0 bases and J by 0 bases, leaving 10 bases between them. Written as DNA, the CDR3 is TGCGCCAGCAGCTTGGCCCCACAGCCCTCCTACGAGCAGTACTTC. This sequence encodes CASSLAPQPSYEQYF.

In this sample, this clone turned up once. The gene calls are TRBV21-1 and TRBJ2-1; TRBD2, the table's D call, was not compared with the DNA. TRBV21-1 is tagged as a pseudogene. This CDR3 is 14 amino acids long. As DNA, the CDR3 is TGTGCCAGCACCCGACTACGAAAGACCGATGAGCAGTTCTTC. Protein sequence: CASTRLRKTDEQFF.

The chain joins TRBV7-9 to TRBJ2-2; D unclear. The length of the CDR3 is 14 residues. Germline V gives CDR1 SEHNR, CDR2 FQNEAQ (reference sequence). Trimming shortened V by 3 bases and J by 2 bases, and 7 bases separated the two germline ends. CDR3 coding DNA: TGTGCCAGCAGCTTCGGCGGAAACACCGGGGAGCTGTTTTTT. As protein: CASSFGGNTGELFF. Drawing the rest from reference TRBV7-9 and TRBJ2-2, the complete variable domain is DTGVSQNPRHKITKRGQNVTFRCDPISEHNRLYWYRQTLGQGPEFLTYFQNEAQLEKSRLLSDRFSAERPKGSFSTLEIQRTEQGDSAMYLCASSFGGNTGELFFGEGSRLTVL.

V gene TRBV18 combines with J gene TRBJ1-4; 7 bases align to TRBD1. The CDR3 runs to 15 residues. With 6 bases clipped from V and 1 base from J, the junction kept 5 bases outside the gene matches. The germline CDR1 and CDR2 sequences are KGHSH and LQKENI. The CDR3 nucleotides read TGTGCCAGCTCCCTACGACAGGGAACTAATGAAAAACTGTTTTTT. It yields the protein CASSLRQGTNEKLFF. The whole variable domain, remainder taken from reference TRBV18 and TRBJ1-4, is NAGVMQNPRHLVRRRGQEARLRCSPMKGHSHVYWYRQLPEEGLKFMVYLQKENIIDESGMPKERFSAEFPKEGPSILRIQQVVRGDSAAYFCASSLRQGTNEKLFFGSGTQLSVL.

This clone came up a few times. The genes are TRBV29-1 and TRBJ2-7; 8 bases are shared with TRBD2. The germline gives CDR1 SQVTM, CDR2 ANQGSEA. J was trimmed by 6 bases and V by 4 bases; bases with no gene match: 5. The CDR3 consists of 12 residues. CDR3 protein: CSVGTSRSEQYF. Written as DNA, the CDR3 is TGCAGCGTTGGGACTAGCCGAAGCGAGCAGTACTTC.

The CDR3 sequence: CATSGGALVNEQFF. The CDR3, as DNA: TGTGCCACCAGCGGAGGGGCCCTCGTGAATGAGCAGTTCTTC. This chain connects TRBV15 to TRBJ2-1, with TRBD2 as a possible D gene (6 bases). Germline CDR1 reads LNHNV; CDR2 reads YYDKDF (reference sequence). The V end was cut by 5 bases, the J end by 7 bases, with 15 bases between. The CDR3 is 14 residues long.

V gene TRBV5-1 combines with J gene TRBJ1-2; D not resolved. CDR1 and CDR2 from the germline V gene are SGHRS and YFSETQ. V lost 7 bases to trimming and J lost 6 bases, with 22 bases between them. There are 15 residues in the CDR3. The CDR3 spells CASGRARLKADGYTF. The CDR3 region has the DNA TGCGCCAGCGGGCGTGCGCGACTGAAGGCTGATGGCTACACCTTC.